Described below is a single T cell receptor (beta chain) sequence and its context. This receptor's antigen is unknown. One base away there is no much larger clone; base qualities are not given. TCRbeta CDR3 regions were amplified from genomic DNA by means of the immunoSEQ Assay, a bias-controlled multiplex PCR. On the authors' methods: Within the assay, amplification of reference gene primers was used to estimate how many nucleated cells each sample contained. Sequence reads were collapsed and filtered to measure the absolute abundance of every unique TCRbeta CDR3 rearrangement. For each sample, productive Simpson clonality was calculated as the square root of Simpson's diversity index across productive rearrangements. In its TCRdb copy, this immuneACCESS table keeps in-frame sequences only and misses some clones. Where compared with another copy, unresolved V genes explain less than half of these, and the others have no known cause. D and trimming were read from the DNA, whereas the V and J calls and clone size are those reported in that table. The sample table records about 150,000 clones; 83% of these occur just once. The top ten hold 12% of the sample.

One collaborating source in Seattle enrolled patients during active infection and followed them longitudinally through the course of disease. The collaborating institutions used their own protocols to collect whole blood in K2EDTA tubes. For TCRbeta analysis, collaborators shipped samples in one of three forms: frozen whole blood, isolated PBMCs, or DNA extracted from either of those sample types. The germline V gene (reference sequence) provides CDR1 LNHDA and CDR2 SQIVND. V is cut back by 2 bases and J by 7 bases, with 14 bases in the junction unmatched. The CDR3 has 17 amino acids, counting the end cysteine and phenylalanine. This entry keeps only the CDR3 DNA: 51 bases, framed from base 1. This sample was taken from a study of blood T cell repertoires in COVID-19 (TCRdb year 2020). For the wider study: Samples covering the acute and convalescent phases of COVID-19 were provided by collaborators in the United States, Italy and Spain. The prospective study material was composed of cDNA or gDNA derived from T cells, B-cell-depleted T cells, or PBMCs. Deeply sampled blood TCRbeta repertoires from subjects exposed to, actively infected with, or recovered from COVID-19 were included in the dataset. The repertoires were made available in a free public database intended to serve as a resource for research on the immune response to SARS-CoV-2. Samples were obtained from the ongoing ImmuneRACE study (first 160 participants) and from some 1,200 subjects provided by 6 global collaborators. Nearly every sample came with metadata listing a de-identified subject ID, COVID-19 status, age in years and sex. Where HLA class I and class II types were available, the types were taken from metadata supplied by the sample provider, not from assay-based typing. What the research found in general, with its limitations: The quantity of clinical and demographic metadata differed by source and by participant and was supplied without curation.

Recombination linked TRBV19 to TRBJ2-1, and TRBD1 matches 7 of the central bases. Sample: peripheral blood. The sequence was collected from an older woman with COVID-19, enrolled during active disease. In nucleotides, the sequence is TGTGCCAGTAGTATAAATATAGGGGGCCGCCTAGGGAATGAGCAGTTCTTC. It translates to CASSINIGGRLGNEQFF.